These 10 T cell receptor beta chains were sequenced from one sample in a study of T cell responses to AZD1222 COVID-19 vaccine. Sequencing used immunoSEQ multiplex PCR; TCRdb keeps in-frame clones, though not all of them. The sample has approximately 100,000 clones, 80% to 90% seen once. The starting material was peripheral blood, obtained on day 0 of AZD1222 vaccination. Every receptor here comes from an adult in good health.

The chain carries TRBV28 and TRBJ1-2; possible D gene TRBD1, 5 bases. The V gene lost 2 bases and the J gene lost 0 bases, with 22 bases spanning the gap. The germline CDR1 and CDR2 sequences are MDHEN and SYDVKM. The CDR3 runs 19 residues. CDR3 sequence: CASSLAQSGGQGANYGYTF. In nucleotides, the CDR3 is TGTGCCAGCAGTTTAGCCCAATCTGGCGGCCAGGGCGCTAACTATGGCTACACCTTC.

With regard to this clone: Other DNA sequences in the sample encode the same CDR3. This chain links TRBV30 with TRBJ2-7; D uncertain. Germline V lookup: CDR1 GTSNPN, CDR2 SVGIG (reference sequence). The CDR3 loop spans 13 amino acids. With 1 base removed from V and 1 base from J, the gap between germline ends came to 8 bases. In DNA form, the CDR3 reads TGTGCCTGGAGTGGAGACAATTCCTACGAGCAGTACTTC. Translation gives CAWSGDNSYEQYF.

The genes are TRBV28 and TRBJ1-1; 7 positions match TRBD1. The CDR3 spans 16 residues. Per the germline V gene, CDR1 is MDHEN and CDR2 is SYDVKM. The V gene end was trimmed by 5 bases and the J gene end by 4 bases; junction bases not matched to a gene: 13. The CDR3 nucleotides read TGTGCCAGCAGTCCTCCGACAGGGACCATGAGCACTGAAGCTTTCTTT. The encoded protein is CASSPPTGTMSTEAFF.

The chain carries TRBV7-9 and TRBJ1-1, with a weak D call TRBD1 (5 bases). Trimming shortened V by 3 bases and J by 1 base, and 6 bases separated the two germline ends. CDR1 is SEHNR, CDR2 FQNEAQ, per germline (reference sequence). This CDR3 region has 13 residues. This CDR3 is CASSFQGNTEAFF. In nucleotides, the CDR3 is TGTGCCAGCAGCTTCCAGGGGAACACTGAAGCTTTCTTT. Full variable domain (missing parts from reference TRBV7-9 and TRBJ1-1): DTGVSQNPRHKITKRGQNVTFRCDPISEHNRLYWYRQTLGQGPEFLTYFQNEAQLEKSRLLSDRFSAERPKGSFSTLEIQRTEQGDSAMYLCASSFQGNTEAFFGQGTRLTVV.

The CDR3 DNA follows: TGCGCCAGCAGCCTCACCGGTCCTTATAGCAATCAGCCCCAGCATTTT. Amino acids: CASSLTGPYSNQPQHF. The rearrangement joins TRBV4-1 to TRBJ1-5; D remains unclear. The V end lost 4 bases, the J end lost 0 bases, and 13 bases lay between the germline ends. Germline V gene data show CDR1 as MGHRA and CDR2 as YSYEKL. The CDR3 contains 16 residues.

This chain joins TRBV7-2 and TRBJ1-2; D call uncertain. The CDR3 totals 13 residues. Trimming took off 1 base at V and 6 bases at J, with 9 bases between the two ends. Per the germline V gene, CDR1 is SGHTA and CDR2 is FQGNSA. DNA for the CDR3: TGTGCCAGCAGCTTAGACGGAATCGATGGCTACACCTTC. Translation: CASSLDGIDGYTF.

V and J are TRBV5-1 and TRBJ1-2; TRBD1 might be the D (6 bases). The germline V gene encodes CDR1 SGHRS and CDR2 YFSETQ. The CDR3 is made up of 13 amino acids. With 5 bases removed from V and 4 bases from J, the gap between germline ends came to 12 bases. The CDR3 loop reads CASSQDSRYGYTF. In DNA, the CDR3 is TGCGCCAGCAGTCAGGACAGTCGCTATGGCTACACCTTC.

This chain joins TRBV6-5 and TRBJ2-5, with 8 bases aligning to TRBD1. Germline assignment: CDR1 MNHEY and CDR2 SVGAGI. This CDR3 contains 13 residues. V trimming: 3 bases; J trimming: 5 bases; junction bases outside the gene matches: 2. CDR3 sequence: CASSYYRGETQYF. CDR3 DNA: TGTGCCAGCAGTTATTACAGGGGGGAGACCCAGTACTTC.

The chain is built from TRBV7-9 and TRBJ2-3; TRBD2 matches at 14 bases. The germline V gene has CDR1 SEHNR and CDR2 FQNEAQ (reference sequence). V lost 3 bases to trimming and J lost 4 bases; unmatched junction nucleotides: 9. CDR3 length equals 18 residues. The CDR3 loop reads CASSFKTSGGAPSDTQYF. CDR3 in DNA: TGTGCCAGCAGCTTTAAGACTAGCGGGGGGGCGCCCTCAGATACGCAGTATTTT.

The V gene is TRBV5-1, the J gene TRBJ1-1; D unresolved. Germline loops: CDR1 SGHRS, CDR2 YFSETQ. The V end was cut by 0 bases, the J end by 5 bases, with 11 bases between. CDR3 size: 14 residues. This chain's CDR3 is CASSLARLGTEAFF. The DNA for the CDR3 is TGCGCCAGCAGCTTGGCTCGTTTAGGGACTGAAGCTTTCTTT.